This TCR beta chain was found in a study of T cells in Graves' hyperthyroidism and ophthalmopathy. Regions amplified from RNA transcripts were the TCR beta CDR3 regions. With the HTBI primer set, the TCR CDR3 went through a first round of RT-PCR. Via MiXCR, TCRdb re-called the multiplex PCR reads, giving one row per CDR3 protein. Counted here are hundreds of thousands of distinct CDR3 sequences, roughly an eighth occurring once; the ten biggest clones make up roughly 33%. Notes on this clonotype: Its antigen remains unknown.

General study findings and limits: It was a median around seven months before onset that the model predicted ophthalmopathy.

Clinical Activity Scores of at least 3, NOSPECS grades of at least 4 and durations under 3 months characterized ophthalmopathy patients. The diagnoses drew upon clinical symptoms, serum thyroxine and TRAb, thyroid ultrasound and orbital computed tomography. More than 8.5 ml of fresh peripheral blood supplied the PBMCs. CDR3 size: 13 residues. CDR1 GTSNPN and CDR2 SVGIG come from the germline V gene (reference sequence). Trimming removed 0 bases from V and 3 bases from J, with 8 bases in between. The J gene is TRBJ1-1, the V gene TRBV30; D uncertain. This TCR derives from a woman in her forties with Graves' ophthalmopathy. Specimen: blood. CDR3 residues: CAWSVIWDTEAFF. The DNA for the CDR3 is TGTGCCTGGAGTGTAATCTGGGACACTGAAGCTTTCTTT.